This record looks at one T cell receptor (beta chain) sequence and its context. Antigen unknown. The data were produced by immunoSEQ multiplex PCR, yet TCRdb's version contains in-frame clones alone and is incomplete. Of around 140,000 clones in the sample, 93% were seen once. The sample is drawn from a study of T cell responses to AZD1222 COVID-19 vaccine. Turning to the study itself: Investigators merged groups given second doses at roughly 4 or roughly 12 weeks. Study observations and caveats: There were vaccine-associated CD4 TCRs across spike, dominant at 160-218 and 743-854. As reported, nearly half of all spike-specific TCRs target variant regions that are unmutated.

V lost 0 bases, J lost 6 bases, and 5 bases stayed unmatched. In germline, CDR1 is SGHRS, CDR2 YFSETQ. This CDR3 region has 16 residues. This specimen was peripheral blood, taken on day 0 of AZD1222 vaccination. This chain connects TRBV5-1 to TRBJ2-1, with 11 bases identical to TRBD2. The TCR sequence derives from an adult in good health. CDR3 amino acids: CASSLGVTSGTNEQFF. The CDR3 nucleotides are TGCGCCAGCAGCTTGGGGGTGACTAGCGGGACCAATGAGCAGTTCTTC.